These 14 T cell receptor beta chains originate from one sample sequenced in a study of T cell repertoires in cytomegalovirus infection. From the reads, TCRdb called clonotypes with MiXCR, one entry per CDR3 protein. The data hold 450,000 to 650,000 distinct CDR3 sequences, with roughly 43% observed a single time. No antigen has been assigned to these receptors. The starting material was cultured PBMCs, obtained from culture after CMV antigen stimulation. These TCRs come from a human donor in good health (CMV status not recorded). Some clones in this sample may be carry-over from other donors' samples.

V is TRBV15 and J is TRBJ2-5; TRBD2 matches 9 bases. From germline, CDR1 is LNHNV and CDR2 YYDKDF (reference sequence). This CDR3 is 18 amino acids long. V trimming: 2 bases; J trimming: 5 bases; junction bases outside the gene matches: 15. CDR3 in amino acids: CATSRSSGGSGGFETQYF. The CDR3 coding sequence is TGTGCCACCAGCAGATCCTCGGGGGGTAGCGGGGGTTTCGAGACCCAGTACTTC.

This chain links TRBV4-1 with TRBJ2-1; 10 nucleotides match TRBD2. V dropped 4 bases and J dropped 8; count of bases not matched to a gene: 11. Germline CDR1 MGHRA, CDR2 YSYEKL. The CDR3 extends over 16 amino acids. The CDR3 bases are TGCGCCAGCAGCCGTCGAGCGGGAGGGCCCTCGGATGAGCAGTTCTTC. As protein: CASSRRAGGPSDEQFF.

The gene calls are TRBV6-2 or TRBV6-3 and TRBJ1-2; TRBD1 matches at 7 bases. The V segment lost 5 bases and the J segment 4 bases; nucleotides outside the gene matches: 4. Per the germline V gene, CDR1 is MNHEY and CDR2 is SVGEGT. This CDR3 region has 13 residues. The CDR3 DNA follows: TGTGCCAGCAGTGAGGACAGGTTCTATGGCTACACCTTC. This encodes CASSEDRFYGYTF.

The chain is built from TRBV7-2 and TRBJ1-5; D is undetermined. The CDR3 contains 15 residues. Trimming cost V 2 bases and J 4 bases, with 12 bases left between them. Germline CDR1 SGHTA, CDR2 FQGNSA. The CDR3 DNA sequence: TGTGCCAGCAGCTTACTGGCCGGAATTAATCAGCCCCAGCATTTT. It encodes CASSLLAGINQPQHF.

The J gene is TRBJ1-1, the V gene TRBV20-1; D remains unclear. The CDR3 has 13 residues. Per the germline V gene, CDR1 is DFQATT and CDR2 is SNEGSKA (reference sequence). With 5 bases removed from V and 0 bases from J, the gap between germline ends came to 10 bases. This CDR3 is CSAPRTLNTEAFF. CDR3 DNA sequence: TGCAGTGCTCCTCGGACCCTGAACACTGAAGCTTTCTTT.

This clonotype showed up just a few times. The chain links TRBV7-8 to TRBJ1-5, with D perhaps TRBD1 (5 bases). Trimming shortened V by 6 bases and J by 11 bases, and 17 bases separated the two germline ends. The germline CDR1 and CDR2 sequences are SGHVS and FQNEAQ. The CDR3 loop spans 13 amino acids. CDR3 in DNA: TGTGCCAGCAGACCCGGCGGGGCCAGTACCCAGCATTTT. Protein product: CASRPGGASTQHF.

The chain joins TRBV20-1 to TRBJ2-1; TRBD1 might be the D (6 bases). CDR1 and CDR2 from the germline V gene are DFQATT and SNEGSKA (reference sequence). This CDR3 is 15 amino acids long. Between the trimmed V and J ends, which lost 6 bases and 0 bases, there was a span of 15 bases. The CDR3 is CSAEDGTLSYNEQFF. CDR3 in DNA: TGCAGTGCGGAAGACGGGACACTCTCCTACAATGAGCAGTTCTTC.

The rearrangement joins TRBV12-3 or TRBV12-4 to TRBJ2-7; TRBD1 matches at 9 bases. The junction had 6 bases not matched to a gene; V was cut back by 5 bases and J by 4 bases. This CDR3 has 14 amino acids. The DNA for the CDR3 is TGTGCCAGCAGTGGGACAGGGAAGAGGTACGAGCAGTACTTC. As protein: CASSGTGKRYEQYF.

This clonotype was recorded a few times. The V call is TRBV7-6, the J call TRBJ2-5, with 12 bases identical to TRBD2. CDR3 length equals 15 residues. Germline lookup yields CDR1 SGHVS and CDR2 FNYEAQ. V dropped 3 bases and J dropped 4; count of bases not matched to a gene: 3. Here the CDR3 DNA reads TGTGCCAGCAGCTTGGCTAGCGGGGGGGTAGAGACCCAGTACTTC. This translates into CASSLASGGVETQYF.

DNA of the CDR3: TGTGCCAGCAGCCGCCCGAGTAAGACTGAAGCTTTCTTT. It encodes CASSRPSKTEAFF. V and J are TRBV7-6 and TRBJ1-1; D ambiguous. The CDR3 sequence is 13 residues long. The germline V gene encodes CDR1 SGHVS and CDR2 FNYEAQ. Trimming shortened V by 5 bases and J by 5 bases, and 12 bases separated the two germline ends. Complete variable domain (other parts from reference TRBV7-6 and TRBJ1-1): GAGVSQSPRYKVTKRGQDVALRCDPISGHVSLYWYRQALGQGPEFLTYFNYEAQQDKSGLPNDRFSAERPEGSISTLTIQRTEQRDSAMYRCASSRPSKTEAFFGQGTRLTVV.

This clonotype turned up a few times. The rearrangement links TRBV12-3 or TRBV12-4 to TRBJ1-3; D is unclear. CDR3 size: 19 residues. V was pared by 2 bases and J by 3 bases, with 23 bases between. The CDR3 loop is CASSLIPAARAFLGNTIYF. CDR3 coding DNA: TGTGCCAGCAGTTTAATACCCGCGGCCCGTGCGTTCCTTGGAAACACCATATATTTT.

This clonotype has more than one count but fewer than ten. The CDR3 protein is CASSLATGAAYEQYF. CDR3 bases: TGTGCCAGCAGCTTAGCGACAGGGGCGGCCTACGAGCAGTACTTC. The chain couples TRBV7-2 to TRBJ2-7; 8 nucleotides match TRBD1. Germline V gene sequence: CDR1 SGHTA, CDR2 FQGNSA. The CDR3 has 15 residues. V shed 0 bases, J shed 2 bases, and the junction held 3 bases outside the gene matches.

CDR3 loop: CASSPQGHEQYF. DNA for the CDR3: TGTGCCAGCTCACCACAGGGTCACGAGCAGTACTTC. The J gene is TRBJ2-7, the V gene TRBV18; D not certain. Trimming removed 1 base at V and 5 bases at J, with 6 bases between. This CDR3 has 12 amino acids. Per the germline V gene, CDR1 is KGHSH and CDR2 is LQKENI.

This clonotype turned up a few times. This rearrangement joins TRBV7-2 to TRBJ2-7; 8 bases match TRBD2. Germline CDR1 SGHTA, CDR2 FQGNSA. The CDR3 is made up of 15 amino acids. V shed 1 base and J 3 bases; nucleotides not matched to a gene: 5. The CDR3, as DNA: TGTGCCAGCAGCTTAGGTAGCGGGGCGTTCTACGAGCAGTACTTC. It yields the protein CASSLGSGAFYEQYF.